These 29 T cell receptor beta chains originate from one sample sequenced in a study of radiation and T cells in renal cell carcinoma (dated by TCRdb to 2019 to 2021). To prepare the library, the immunoSEQ multiplex PCR assay was applied. TCRdb holds this immuneACCESS table with in-frame rearrangements only. Some clones are missing; in checked studies, unresolved V genes explain under half, and the rest has no known cause. This sample lists around 15,000 clones; approximately 52% were detected once. Around 13% of the sample belongs to the ten largest clones. The time point label, as the study defines it: tumor resected at nephrectomy. Explained via the paper, the treatment or condition label denotes: treatment-naive control, cytoreductive nephrectomy. Source: tumor tissue, taken from a patient whose treatment was nephrectomy without radiotherapy. The receptors here all came from a man aged 45 to 65 with renal cell carcinoma.

This clone was observed a few times. The chain couples TRBV5-1 to TRBJ2-1; 8 nucleotides agree with TRBD1. The CDR3 spans 15 residues. V lost 1 base to trimming and J lost 4 bases; unmatched junction nucleotides: 4. Per the germline V gene, CDR1 is SGHRS and CDR2 is YFSETQ. CDR3 protein: CASSLQGAPYNEQFF. The CDR3 nucleotides read TGCGCCAGCAGCTTGCAGGGGGCTCCATACAATGAGCAGTTCTTC.

Only a few counts were recorded for this clone. V usage is TRBV18 and J usage is TRBJ1-1, with a possible D match to TRBD1 (5 bases). Trimming left V 6 bases short and J 1 base short, with 12 bases between. The CDR3 runs to 14 residues. Germline V gene data show CDR1 as KGHSH and CDR2 as LQKENI. DNA of the CDR3: TGTGCCAGCTCGGCTCAGGGAGGGAACACTGAAGCTTTCTTT. It is translated as CASSAQGGNTEAFF.

This clone was seen a handful of times. This chain links TRBV29-1 with TRBJ1-1, with D unresolved. CDR3 length: 15 amino acids. V lost 0 bases and J lost 3, with 14 bases in between. Germline-derived CDR1 and CDR2 are SQVTM and ANQGSEA. CDR3 nucleotides: TGCAGCGTTGAAGATCAGCGGACGGCGGACACTGAAGCTTTCTTT. Its protein product is CSVEDQRTADTEAFF.

This clone was seen only once. The V gene is TRBV6-6, the J gene TRBJ2-2; TRBD2 agrees at 9 bases. Germline lookup yields CDR1 MNHNY and CDR2 SVGAGI (reference sequence). There are 13 residues in the CDR3. V lost 0 bases and J lost 14; bases outside the gene matches: 4. The CDR3 sequence is CASSYSGGGALFF. CDR3 in DNA: TGTGCCAGCAGTTACTCTGGCGGGGGGGCCCTGTTTTTT.

This clone was observed a handful of times. The rearrangement joins TRBV30 to TRBJ1-2, with a tentative D call TRBD1 (6 bases). The V end was cut by 0 bases, the J end by 4 bases, with 12 bases between. Germline V gene lookup returns CDR1 GTSNPN and CDR2 SVGIG (reference sequence). The CDR3 sequence is 14 residues long. This CDR3 reads CAWSVWGASYGYTF. The CDR3 region has the DNA TGTGCCTGGAGTGTATGGGGGGCTAGCTATGGCTACACCTTC.

The table lists this clone with a few counts. The chain employs TRBV7-2 and TRBJ1-6; TRBD1 is a possible D gene (6 bases). The V end was cut by 8 bases, the J end by 8 bases, with 16 bases between. Germline CDR1 and CDR2: SGHTA and FQGNSA. This CDR3 is 14 amino acids long. CDR3 loop: CASSFQGWDSPLHF. In DNA, the CDR3 is TGTGCCAGCTCCTTCCAGGGGTGGGATTCACCCCTCCACTTT.

The chain employs TRBV6-1 and TRBJ1-2; D perhaps matches TRBD1 (5 bases). This CDR3 is built from 12 residues. The germline V and J ends were trimmed by 7 bases and 9 bases, with 15 bases remaining between them. In germline, CDR1 is MNHNS, CDR2 SASEGT. The DNA of the CDR3 is TGTGCCAGCACCGGGACCGGATCTAGCTACACCTTC. Its translation: CASTGTGSSYTF.

CDR3 amino acids: CASSVTGGGTTDTQYF. The DNA for the CDR3 is TGTGCCAGCAGCGTAACGGGCGGGGGGACGACAGATACGCAGTATTTT. This chain uses TRBV9 with TRBJ2-3, with 8 positions matching TRBD2. The V gene end was trimmed by 1 base and the J gene end by 3 bases; junction bases not matched to a gene: 7. There are 16 residues in the CDR3. The V gene's germline CDR1 is SGDLS and CDR2 YYNGEE.

This clone is classed as medium-sized (0.01 to 0.1%). The rearrangement joins TRBV28 to TRBJ2-3, with a tentative D call TRBD2 (5 bases). Germline V gene data show CDR1 as MDHEN and CDR2 as SYDVKM. V lost 3 bases to trimming and J lost 3 bases, with 10 bases between them. CDR3 length: 14 residues. The chain's CDR3 is CASSFLSGTDTQYF. The CDR3 coding sequence is TGTGCCAGCAGTTTCCTCAGCGGAACAGATACGCAGTATTTT.

The chain recombines TRBV6-5 with TRBJ2-3, with 10 bases lining up with TRBD2. The ends lost 7 bases at V and 6 bases at J; junction bases unmatched: 10. The CDR3 contains 15 residues. Germline V CDR1 and CDR2: MNHEY, SVGAGI. The CDR3 spells CASTSSGGIRDTQYF. The CDR3 DNA reads as TGTGCCAGCACTTCTAGCGGGGGCATCCGGGATACGCAGTATTTT.

V is TRBV7-6 and J is TRBJ2-7, with 7 bases aligning to TRBD1. With V trimmed by 5 bases and J by 6 bases, 4 bases remained unmatched. Germline CDR1 is SGHVS and CDR2 is FNYEAQ. This CDR3 region has 12 residues. The CDR3 nucleotides read TGTGCCAGCAGCCCGACAGGGATCGAGCAGTACTTC. Protein product: CASSPTGIEQYF.

This chain uses TRBV5-1 with TRBJ2-3; unclear D gene. The CDR3 runs 16 residues. Germline CDR1 reads SGHRS; CDR2 reads YFSETQ. Trimming left V 0 bases short and J 0 bases short, with 11 bases between. DNA of the CDR3: TGCGCCAGCAGCTTGGAACCGGCCCTAAGCACAGATACGCAGTATTTT. As protein: CASSLEPALSTDTQYF.

In nucleotides, the CDR3 is TGTGCCAGCAGTTACAGGGTAGACGAGCAGTACTTC. This sequence encodes CASSYRVDEQYF. This chain uses TRBV28 with TRBJ2-7; D is possibly TRBD1 (6 bases). The V gene lost 4 bases and the J gene lost 5 bases, with 9 bases spanning the gap. The germline CDR1 and CDR2 sequences are MDHEN and SYDVKM. The CDR3 has 12 residues.

The chain recombines TRBV6-1 with TRBJ1-5, with TRBD1 matching 7 bases. There are 14 residues in the CDR3. Germline CDR1 and CDR2: MNHNS and SASEGT. J was trimmed by 3 bases and V by 6 bases; bases with no gene match: 5. DNA for the CDR3: TGTGCCAGCAGATTTGACAGGGCCAATCAGCCCCAGCATTTT. It encodes CASRFDRANQPQHF.

This clone came up a few times. The genes are TRBV9 and TRBJ1-6, with 7 bases lining up with TRBD1. This CDR3 is built from 15 residues. Trimming at V came to 0 bases and at J to 7 bases, leaving 4 bases not matched to a gene. Germline V CDR1 and CDR2: SGDLS, YYNGEE. CDR3 loop: CASSVEGRGNSPLHF. The CDR3 DNA reads TGTGCCAGCAGCGTAGAAGGCAGGGGGAATTCACCCCTCCACTTT.

The chain links TRBV4-2 to TRBJ2-5; 7 bases fit TRBD2. This CDR3 spans 16 amino acids. V lost 1 base to trimming and J lost 2 bases; unmatched junction nucleotides: 7. Germline V gives CDR1 LGHNA, CDR2 YNFKEQ. CDR3 protein: CASSQGIAGPQETQYF. Here the CDR3 DNA reads TGTGCCAGCAGCCAAGGGATAGCGGGCCCACAAGAGACCCAGTACTTC.

This rearrangement joins TRBV14 to TRBJ1-6; possibly TRBD1 for D (6 bases). The CDR3 extends over 16 amino acids. The V gene's germline CDR1 is SGHDN and CDR2 FVKESK. Trimming left V 4 bases short and J 8 bases short, with 18 bases between. This CDR3 is CASSRHLGQGYSPLHF. CDR3 bases: TGTGCCAGCAGCCGCCACCTTGGCCAGGGGTATTCACCCCTCCACTTT.

This clone was counted between two and nine times. The CDR3 loop reads CASSLGRADGNTIYF. The CDR3 DNA reads TGTGCCAGCAGCTTAGGCAGGGCAGATGGAAACACCATATATTTT. This chain uses TRBV7-9 with TRBJ1-3; D may be TRBD1 (5 bases). The CDR3 loop spans 15 amino acids. CDR1 is SEHNR, CDR2 FQNEAQ, per germline (reference sequence). The V gene lost 1 base and the J gene lost 3 bases, with 10 bases spanning the gap.

The chain recombines TRBV6-1 with TRBJ1-5; D gene uncertain. Looked up from germline, CDR1 is MNHNS and CDR2 is SASEGT. V lost 3 bases and J 9 bases, leaving 6 bases between the germline ends. The CDR3 has 11 amino acids. The CDR3 coding sequence is TGTGCCAGCAGTGAGACGTGGCCCCAGCATTTT. Translation gives CASSETWPQHF.

The chain is built from TRBV7-2 and TRBJ2-1; D is possibly TRBD1 (6 bases). This CDR3 comprises 16 residues. CDR1 and CDR2 (germline): SGHTA, FQGNSA. The V end lost 4 bases, the J end lost 2 bases, and 15 bases lay between the germline ends. The CDR3 is CASSSNSGTPYNEQFF. DNA for the CDR3: TGTGCCAGCAGCTCAAATTCCGGGACACCCTACAATGAGCAGTTCTTC.

This chain joins TRBV7-2 and TRBJ2-7; tentatively, D is TRBD1 (5 bases). In germline, CDR1 is SGHTA, CDR2 FQGNSA. The CDR3 runs to 13 residues. Between the trimmed V and J ends, which lost 5 bases and 6 bases, there was a span of 14 bases. The chain's CDR3 is CASSVQQRGEQYF. The CDR3 DNA follows: TGTGCCAGCAGCGTACAACAAAGGGGCGAGCAGTACTTC.

This clone was seen only a few times. The chain joins TRBV5-1 to TRBJ2-1; 8 nucleotides agree with TRBD1. J gave up 5 bases and V 3 bases, and 7 bases lay outside the gene matches. The germline V gene encodes CDR1 SGHRS and CDR2 YFSETQ. The CDR3 loop spans 15 amino acids. The CDR3 bases are TGCGCCAGCAGCTCCCTTAGGACAGGGAACAATGAGCAGTTCTTC. Residues: CASSSLRTGNNEQFF.

This clone was seen a handful of times. Other DNA variants within this sample encode the same CDR3. The rearrangement links TRBV9 to TRBJ1-4; a possible D gene is TRBD1 (6 bases). The germline V gene encodes CDR1 SGDLS and CDR2 YYNGEE. The CDR3 extends over 14 amino acids. V gave up 3 bases and J gave up 7 bases, with 13 bases separating them. CDR3 sequence: CASSEQGVGEKLFF. The DNA for the CDR3 is TGTGCCAGCAGCGAACAGGGTGTCGGTGAAAAACTGTTTTTT.

The chain couples TRBV7-9 to TRBJ1-1; tentative D call: TRBD1 (5 bases). This CDR3 region has 15 residues. Trimming cost V 2 bases and J 6 bases, with 16 bases left between them. Germline V gene data show CDR1 as SEHNR and CDR2 as FQNEAQ (reference sequence). The CDR3 protein is CASSLRNRGDSEAFF. The CDR3 DNA sequence: TGTGCCAGCAGCTTAAGAAATAGGGGTGACTCTGAAGCTTTCTTT.

The chain couples TRBV21-1 to TRBJ1-5; the table gives TRBD1 as D, unverified against the DNA. TRBV21-1 is a listed pseudogene. The CDR3 runs to 16 residues. Here the CDR3 DNA reads TGTGCCAGCAGCTTGACAGGGGGCTATAGCAATCAGCCCCAGCATTTT. Its translation is CASSLTGGYSNQPQHF.

By share, this clone counts as medium-sized. The rearrangement uses TRBV7-9 and TRBJ1-1; 8 bases fit TRBD1. Per germline, CDR1 SEHNR and CDR2 FQNEAQ (reference sequence). V lost 1 base, J lost 12 bases, and 7 bases stayed unmatched. This CDR3 contains 13 residues. Written as DNA, the CDR3 is TGTGCCAGCAGCTTAGAGACAGGGGCTGAGACTTTCTTT. Its protein product is CASSLETGAETFF.

The J gene is TRBJ1-3, the V gene TRBV27; TRBD1 aligns across 8 bases. There are 16 residues in the CDR3. After removal of 6 bases from V and 7 bases from J, the junction contained 14 bases not matched to a gene. Germline V gene data show CDR1 as MNHEY and CDR2 as SMNVEV (reference sequence). The CDR3 DNA reads TGTGCCAGCAGCCGGACAGGGTTTGATCAGATCAACACCATATATTTT. Its translation is CASSRTGFDQINTIYF.

The V gene is TRBV7-9, the J gene TRBJ2-1, with D tentatively TRBD1 (5 bases). The germline V and J ends were trimmed by 2 bases and 1 base, with 18 bases remaining between them. There are 18 residues in the CDR3. Per the germline V gene, CDR1 is SEHNR and CDR2 is FQNEAQ (reference sequence). CDR3 in amino acids: CASSLTPKSQGSYNEQFF. The CDR3 DNA follows: TGTGCCAGCAGCTTAACCCCCAAGTCGCAGGGTTCCTACAATGAGCAGTTCTTC.

The V gene is TRBV7-8, the J gene TRBJ2-1, with TRBD2 matching over 8 bases. The germline V gene has CDR1 SGHVS and CDR2 FQNEAQ. V gave up 7 bases and J gave up 6 bases; unmatched junction bases: 11. The CDR3 is made up of 15 amino acids. The CDR3 spells CASTARGAETNEQFF. The CDR3 region has the DNA TGTGCCAGCACCGCGCGGGGGGCCGAGACCAATGAGCAGTTCTTC. Drawing the rest from reference TRBV7-8 and TRBJ2-1, the complete variable domain is GAGVSQSPRYKVAKRGQDVALRCDPISGHVSLFWYQQALGQGPEFLTYFQNEAQLDKSGLPSDRFFAERPEGSVSTLKIQRTQQEDSAVYLCASTARGAETNEQFFGPGTRLTVL.